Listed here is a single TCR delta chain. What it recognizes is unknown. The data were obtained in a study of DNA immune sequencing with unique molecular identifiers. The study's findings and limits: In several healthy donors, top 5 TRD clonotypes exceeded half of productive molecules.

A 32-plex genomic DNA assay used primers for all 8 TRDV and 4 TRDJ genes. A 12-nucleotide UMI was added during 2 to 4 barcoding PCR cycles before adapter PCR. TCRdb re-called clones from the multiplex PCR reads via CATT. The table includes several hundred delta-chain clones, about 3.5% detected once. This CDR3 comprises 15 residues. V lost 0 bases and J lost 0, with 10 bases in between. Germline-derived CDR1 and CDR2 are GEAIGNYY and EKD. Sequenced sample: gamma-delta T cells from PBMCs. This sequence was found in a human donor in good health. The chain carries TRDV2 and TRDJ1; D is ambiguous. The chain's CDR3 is CACDTVGPNTDKLIF. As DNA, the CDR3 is TGTGCCTGTGACACCGTCGGGCCCAACACCGATAAACTCATCTTT.